These 3 T cell receptor beta chains were all obtained from the same sample, sequenced in a study of blood T cell repertoires in COVID-19. Generated by immunoSEQ multiplex PCR, the TCRdb table keeps only in-frame clones and is missing some. The sample includes some 31,000 clones, about 89% of them seen just once. The sample comprised peripheral blood. All receptors come from a human donor with active COVID-19. The donor label of this sample is uncertain.

DNA for the CDR3: TGTGCCAGCTCACCCGTTCTGATAGCCCGTGGGGAGCAGTACTTC. Protein product: CASSPVLIARGEQYF. This chain links TRBV18 with TRBJ2-7; D remains unclear. Germline V gene data show CDR1 as KGHSH and CDR2 as LQKENI. The V and J ends lost 3 bases and 7 bases respectively, with 19 bases between them. The CDR3 is made up of 15 amino acids.

The rearrangement links TRBV19 to TRBJ1-6, with 8 bases lining up with TRBD1. The V and J ends lost 1 base and 8 bases, in that order; junction bases with no gene match: 10. Germline V gene lookup returns CDR1 LNHDA and CDR2 SQIVND (reference sequence). The CDR3 consists of 17 residues. CDR3 nucleotides: TGTGCCAGTAGTATAGCCAGACAGGGGAAAAGTGATTCACCCCTCCACTTT. This translates into CASSIARQGKSDSPLHF.

V and J are TRBV10-1 and TRBJ2-3; no clear D. This CDR3 spans 12 amino acids. CDR1 and CDR2 (germline): WNHNN, SYGVQD (reference sequence). V was shortened by 5 bases and J by 6 bases, with 9 bases between the two germline ends. The CDR3 is CASSSSRDTQYF. The CDR3 DNA sequence: TGCGCCAGCAGTTCGTCTAGGGATACGCAGTATTTT.